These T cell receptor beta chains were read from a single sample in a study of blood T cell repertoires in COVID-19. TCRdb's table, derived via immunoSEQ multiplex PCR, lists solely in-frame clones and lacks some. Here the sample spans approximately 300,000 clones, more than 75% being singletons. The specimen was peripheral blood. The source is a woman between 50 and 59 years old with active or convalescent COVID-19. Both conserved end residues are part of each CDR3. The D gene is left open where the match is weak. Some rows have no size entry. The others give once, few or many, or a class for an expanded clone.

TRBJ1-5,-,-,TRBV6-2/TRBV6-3,CASSLGGQPQHF,TGTGCCAGCAGTCTCGGGGGTCAGCCCCAGCATTTT
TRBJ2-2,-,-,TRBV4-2,CASSQEVGAGELFF,TGTGCCAGCAGCCAAGAGGTTGGTGCGGGGGAGCTGTTTTTT
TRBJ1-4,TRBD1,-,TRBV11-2,CASSLNTGQGVEKLFF,TGTGCCAGCAGCTTGAACACGGGACAGGGGGTTGAAAAACTGTTTTTT
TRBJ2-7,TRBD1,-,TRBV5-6,CASSLQGSYEQYF,TGTGCCAGCAGCTTACAGGGGTCCTACGAGCAGTACTTC
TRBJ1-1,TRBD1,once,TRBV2,CASIKEAGGNTEAFF,TGTGCCAGCATTAAAGAGGCAGGGGGCAACACTGAAGCTTTCTTT
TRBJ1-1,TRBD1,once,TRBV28,CASSSRQGRGTEAFF,TGTGCCAGCAGTTCCCGACAGGGAAGAGGAACTGAAGCTTTCTTT
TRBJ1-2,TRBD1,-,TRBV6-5,CASSYSTGPYGYTF,TGTGCCAGCAGTTACTCGACAGGGCCCTATGGCTACACCTTC
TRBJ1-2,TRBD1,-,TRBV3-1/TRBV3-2,CASSPQGALRNYGYTF,TGTGCCAGCAGCCCACAGGGGGCGCTAAGAAACTATGGCTACACCTTC
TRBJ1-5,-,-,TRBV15,CATSSLTGYSNQPQHF,TGTGCCACCAGCAGCCTGACAGGTTATAGCAATCAGCCCCAGCATTTT
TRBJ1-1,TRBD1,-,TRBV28,CASSLTGLAEAFF,TGTGCCAGCAGTTTGACAGGGTTGGCTGAAGCTTTCTTT
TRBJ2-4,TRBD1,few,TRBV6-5,CASAGTGSIQYF,TGTGCCAGCGCCGGGACAGGGAGCATTCAGTACTTC
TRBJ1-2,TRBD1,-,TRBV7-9,CASSWLGQGSYGYTF,TGTGCCAGCAGCTGGTTGGGACAGGGGAGTTATGGCTACACCTTC
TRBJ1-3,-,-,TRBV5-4,CASSLYTGTLSGNTIYF,TGTGCCAGCAGCCTATATACAGGGACCTTATCTGGAAACACCATATATTTT
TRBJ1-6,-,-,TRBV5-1,CASSLAVGGRSPLHF,TGCGCCAGCAGCTTGGCTGTCGGAGGCAGATCACCCCTCCACTTT
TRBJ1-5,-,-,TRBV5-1,CASSLDGGFGQPQHF,TGCGCCAGCAGCCTCGATGGGGGGTTCGGTCAGCCCCAGCATTTT
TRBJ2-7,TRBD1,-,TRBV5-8,CASSPFQGAQPYEQYF,TGTGCCAGCAGCCCATTCCAGGGGGCGCAACCCTACGAGCAGTACTTC
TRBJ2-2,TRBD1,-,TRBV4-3,CASSRDRERGELFF,TGCGCCAGCAGCCGTGACAGGGAACGCGGGGAGCTGTTTTTT
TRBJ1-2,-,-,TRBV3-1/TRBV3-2,CASSQGLRDSYGYTF,TGTGCCAGCAGCCAAGGTCTCCGGGACTCCTATGGCTACACCTTC